The entry that follows covers one T cell receptor (beta chain) sequence. Using immunoSEQ multiplex PCR, the repertoire was profiled, and TCRdb retains in-frame clones only, with some absent. The data hold some 180,000 clones, with roughly 79% observed a single time. Trimming cost V 1 base and J 6 bases, with 13 bases left between them. The CDR3 has 15 amino acids. In germline, CDR1 is MNHEY, CDR2 SMNVEV (reference sequence). This record belongs to a study of blood T cell repertoires in COVID-19. This receptor was taken from a middle-aged woman with COVID-19, enrolled during active disease. Specimen: peripheral blood. This rearrangement joins TRBV27 to TRBJ2-1, with D perhaps matching TRBD1 (6 bases). The CDR3 DNA is TGTGCCAGCAGTTTATACGCCGGGACATTCAATGAGCAGTTCTTC. This translates into CASSLYAGTFNEQFF.